This paragraph covers one T cell receptor beta chain sequence. Antigen unknown. This record comes from a study of OX40 agonist ivuxolimab in advanced cancers. Collection of blood occurred at baseline, at cycle 4 day 1, and at cycle 7 day 1. CDR1 and CDR2 from the germline V gene are PRHDT and FYEKMQ (reference sequence). This CDR3 spans 14 amino acids. With V trimmed by 5 bases and J by 5 bases, 6 bases remained unmatched. Study-wide results and limits: Within 6 weeks, CD4+ and CD8+ blood T cells expanded clonally at 0.1 to 3.0 mg/kg. The expanded peripheral T cells' antigen specificity was not determined.

Generated by immunoSEQ multiplex PCR, the TCRdb table keeps only in-frame clones and is missing some. The top ten hold more than 10% of the sample, which has around 44,000 clones, about 89% seen once. Sequencing used CD4+ or CD8+ T cells sorted from blood, obtained in a trial of the OX40 agonist ivuxolimab. The J gene is TRBJ2-7, the V gene TRBV13; 10 bases agree with TRBD1. The sequence came from an adult with an advanced solid tumor such as melanoma, head and neck, liver or kidney cancer. CDR3 in amino acids: CASSIGTGVHEQYF. The CDR3 DNA sequence: TGTGCCAGCAGCATCGGGACAGGGGTCCACGAGCAGTACTTC.